Described below is a single T cell receptor beta chain sequence and its context. V lost 3 bases to trimming and J lost 7 bases, with 10 bases between them. The CDR3 totals 14 residues. In germline, CDR1 is MDHEN, CDR2 SYDVKM. Original processing methods: Amplification from reference gene primers served as the basis for estimated nucleated cell counts. This table comes from immunoSEQ multiplex PCR, and its TCRdb copy is limited to in-frame clones, with some not included. The DNA was the basis for D and trimming; V, J and clone size are from that table. The table shows 65,000 to 80,000 clones, with roughly 90% occurring only once. The source of the sample is a study of blood T cell repertoires in COVID-19. On the study more broadly: The United States, Italy and Spain supplied acute and convalescent COVID-19 samples. PBMCs, B-cell-depleted T cells, or T cells were the source of the cDNA or gDNA that made up the material.

Sequenced input: peripheral blood. The receptor was derived from a man younger than 40 with acute or convalescent COVID-19. This rearrangement joins TRBV28 to TRBJ1-6; D uncertain. CDR3 loop: CASSFFSGNSPLHF. The DNA for the CDR3 is TGTGCCAGCAGTTTTTTTTCCGGGAATTCACCCCTCCACTTT.